Shown below are 10 T cell receptor beta chains from a single sample sequenced in a study of graft-versus-host responses after intestinal transplantation. The antigens for these receptors are not known. Libraries were prepared by immunoSEQ multiplex PCR; TCRdb keeps only in-frame clonotypes and omits some of them. Here the sample spans about 50,000 clones, around 90% being singletons. Sequencing used unstimulated CD4+ T cells sorted from spleen or lymph node cells, obtained before transplant. The receptors were sampled from a human donor who was the organ donor for an intestinal transplant.

This chain uses TRBV7-2 with TRBJ2-5; D not resolved. CDR3 length: 13 amino acids. V lost 2 bases and J lost 3, with 7 bases in between. CDR1 and CDR2 from the germline V gene are SGHTA and FQGNSA. The CDR3 DNA sequence: TGTGCCAGCAGCTTATATGGGGAAGAGACCCAGTACTTC. Encoded protein: CASSLYGEETQYF.

The V call is TRBV28, the J call TRBJ1-1, with 8 bases that match TRBD1. The ends lost 2 bases at V and 4 bases at J; junction bases unmatched: 9. CDR3 size: 16 residues. Per the germline V gene, CDR1 is MDHEN and CDR2 is SYDVKM. DNA of the CDR3: TGTGCCAGCAGTTTAGTTCCCCCTACAGGGGGCACTGAAGCTTTCTTT. As protein: CASSLVPPTGGTEAFF.

This clone was counted only a few times. The rearrangement uses TRBV7-6 and TRBJ1-1; no clear D. V gave up 5 bases and J gave up 1 base, with 8 bases separating them. This CDR3 contains 13 residues. The germline V gene has CDR1 SGHVS and CDR2 FNYEAQ. In nucleotides, the CDR3 is TGTGCCAGCAGCCAACCACAGAACACTGAAGCTTTCTTT. It specifies CASSQPQNTEAFF.

The J gene is TRBJ2-3, the V gene TRBV7-2; D unresolved. The V end lost 1 base, the J end lost 0 bases, and 14 bases lay between the germline ends. The germline V gene encodes CDR1 SGHTA and CDR2 FQGNSA. CDR3 length equals 17 residues. The CDR3 region has the DNA TGTGCCAGCAGCTTAGGTCTGGGCGACACTAGCACAGATACGCAGTATTTT. Protein sequence: CASSLGLGDTSTDTQYF. Filled out from reference TRBV7-2 and TRBJ2-3, the complete variable domain reads GAGVSQSPSNKVTEKGKDVELRCDPISGHTALYWYRQSLGQGLEFLIYFQGNSAPDKSGLPSDRFSAERTGGSVSTLTIQRTQQEDSAVYLCASSLGLGDTSTDTQYFGPGTRLTVL.

CDR3 amino acids: CASSASSGDQETQYF. CDR3 sequence (DNA): TGTGCCAGCAGCGCCTCCTCCGGGGACCAAGAGACCCAGTACTTC. The chain links TRBV9 to TRBJ2-5; a possible D gene is TRBD2 (5 bases). Germline loops: CDR1 SGDLS, CDR2 YYNGEE. V was pared by 3 bases and J by 0 bases, with 12 bases between. This CDR3 is 15 amino acids long.

The V and J genes are TRBV30 and TRBJ1-5; D is undetermined. The CDR3 extends over 13 amino acids. Trimming took 0 bases from V and 5 from J, leaving 8 bases between them. CDR1 and CDR2 (germline): GTSNPN, SVGIG (reference sequence). CDR3 region: CAWSVRGDQPQHF. The CDR3 coding sequence is TGTGCCTGGAGTGTACGTGGAGATCAGCCCCAGCATTTT.

V usage is TRBV4-2 and J usage is TRBJ2-3; 12 nucleotides agree with TRBD2. V dropped 4 bases and J dropped 2; count of bases not matched to a gene: 10. Germline CDR1 is LGHNA and CDR2 is YNFKEQ. The CDR3 is made up of 18 amino acids. The CDR3 DNA reads TGTGCCAGCAGCCCCGGGACTAGCGGGCTCCTACTCACAGATACGCAGTATTTT. Translating it yields CASSPGTSGLLLTDTQYF.

J is TRBJ2-6 and V is TRBV7-3; D is undetermined. Per germline, CDR1 SGHTA and CDR2 FQGTGA. CDR3 length: 16 amino acids. Trimming took 1 base from V and 4 from J, leaving 11 bases between them. This CDR3 reads CASSLSPTAGANVLTF. The CDR3 DNA follows: TGTGCCAGCAGCTTAAGCCCCACCGCCGGGGCCAACGTCCTGACTTTC.

This rearrangement joins TRBV6-5 to TRBJ2-5, with D possibly TRBD1 on 6 matching bases. The V end lost 5 bases, the J end lost 1 base, and 14 bases lay between the germline ends. This CDR3 spans 15 amino acids. The germline V gene has CDR1 MNHEY and CDR2 SVGAGI. CDR3 region: CASSVVVRGQETQYF. The CDR3 DNA reads as TGTGCCAGCAGTGTTGTCGTCAGGGGCCAAGAGACCCAGTACTTC.

This clone showed up just once. The chain is built from TRBV13 and TRBJ2-1, with D perhaps TRBD1 or TRBD2 (6 bases each). Germline lookup yields CDR1 PRHDT and CDR2 FYEKMQ (reference sequence). The CDR3 extends over 17 amino acids. Trimming removed 1 base from V and 7 bases from J, with 20 bases in between. CDR3 nucleotides: TGTGCCAGCAGCTTAGACAGGGCGGGATACCCGAGGAATGAGCAGTTCTTC. It translates to CASSLDRAGYPRNEQFF.